What follows are 17 T cell receptor beta chains derived from one specimen sequenced in a study of cytomegalovirus exposure and HLA in healthy donors. The data were produced by immunoSEQ multiplex PCR, yet TCRdb's version contains in-frame clones alone and is incomplete. Seen here are approximately 150,000 clones, around four fifths observed once, and the top ten hold 2% to 2.5%. What was sequenced was PBMCs. The receptors originated from a man aged 30-40 years in good health and CMV-seropositive.

The chain is built from TRBV16 and TRBJ1-4; D might be TRBD1 (5 bases). Germline CDR1 and CDR2: KGHSY and FQNENV. The CDR3 consists of 17 residues. V was shortened by 4 bases and J by 0 bases, with 15 bases between the two germline ends. The CDR3 here is CASSPNAGEATNEKLFF. Here the CDR3 DNA reads TGTGCCAGCAGCCCCAATGCGGGGGAGGCAACTAATGAAAAACTGTTTTTT.

The V and J genes are TRBV5-1 and TRBJ1-4, with 7 bases fitting TRBD1. This CDR3 has 13 amino acids. Trimming removed 4 bases from V and 7 bases from J; junction bases left unmatched: 4. Germline V CDR1 and CDR2: SGHRS, YFSETQ. The CDR3 loop is CASSINRGEKLFF. In nucleotides, the CDR3 is TGCGCCAGCAGCATAAACAGGGGTGAAAAACTGTTTTTT.

J is TRBJ2-6 and V is TRBV18; 7 positions agree with TRBD1. CDR1 is KGHSH and CDR2 is LQKENI in the germline V gene. The CDR3 runs to 17 residues. The V and J ends lost 6 bases and 4 bases, in that order; junction bases with no gene match: 12. The CDR3 is CASSPGTVTSGANVLTF. The CDR3 DNA reads as TGTGCCAGCTCCCCCGGGACAGTGACTTCAGGGGCCAACGTCCTGACTTTC.

This clone was observed a few times. The chain links TRBV4-3 to TRBJ1-1; D remains ambiguous. CDR1 LGHNA and CDR2 YSLEER come from the germline V gene. CDR3 length: 12 residues. Trimming shortened V by 4 bases and J by 5 bases, and 8 bases separated the two germline ends. CDR3 loop: CASSLRGTEAFF. CDR3 in DNA: TGCGCCAGCAGCCTGAGAGGGACTGAAGCTTTCTTT.

The sample holds a few counts of this clone. This specimen includes other DNA sequences encoding the same CDR3. V is TRBV14 and J is TRBJ1-2; tentative D call: TRBD1 (5 bases). Germline V gives CDR1 SGHDN, CDR2 FVKESK. Trimming pared 3 bases from V and 2 bases from J, leaving 7 bases between. CDR3 length: 13 residues. CDR3 bases: TGTGCCAGCAGCCATCGGGGGAACTATGGCTACACCTTC. It encodes CASSHRGNYGYTF. Variable domain in full (rest from reference TRBV14 and TRBJ1-2): EAGVTQFPSHSVIEKGQTVTLRCDPISGHDNLYWYRRVMGKEIKFLLHFVKESKQDESGMPNNRFLAERTGGTYSTLKVQPAELEDSGVYFCASSHRGNYGYTFGSGTRLTVV.

The chain uses TRBV10-3 and TRBJ1-3; TRBD1 is a possible D gene (6 bases). The germline V and J ends were trimmed by 8 bases and 0 bases, with 20 bases remaining between them. This CDR3 has 17 amino acids. The germline V gene encodes CDR1 ENHRY and CDR2 SYGVKD. The CDR3 DNA reads TGTGCCATCCCAGCACCCCAAGGCAGGGGCTCTGGAAACACCATATATTTT. This translates into CAIPAPQGRGSGNTIYF.

In this sample, this clone turned up a few times. V usage is TRBV4-1 and J usage is TRBJ1-5; D not resolved. The germline gives CDR1 MGHRA, CDR2 YSYEKL. The V end was cut by 6 bases, the J end by 0 bases, with 9 bases between. This CDR3 is built from 14 residues. This chain's CDR3 is CASSPGLSNQPQHF. The CDR3 bases are TGCGCCAGCAGTCCCGGACTTAGCAATCAGCCCCAGCATTTT.

The chain couples TRBV7-9 to TRBJ2-3; D is unresolved. The ends were cut back, 7 bases at V and 6 bases at J, with 20 bases in the middle. CDR3 length: 15 amino acids. Germline assignment: CDR1 SEHNR and CDR2 FQNEAQ (reference sequence). CDR3 amino acids: CASTDSLSRADTQYF. The CDR3 nucleotides are TGTGCCAGCACCGACTCTCTATCTCGAGCCGATACGCAGTATTTT.

This clone was recorded only once. The rearrangement uses TRBV10-1 and TRBJ2-3; 7 nucleotides align to TRBD1. Germline V gives CDR1 WNHNN, CDR2 SYGVQD (reference sequence). V dropped 2 bases and J dropped 6; count of bases not matched to a gene: 2. This CDR3 is 13 amino acids long. The CDR3 protein is CASSERGLDTQYF. Here the CDR3 DNA reads TGCGCCAGCAGTGAGAGGGGGCTCGATACGCAGTATTTT.

V gene TRBV5-5 combines with J gene TRBJ1-2, with TRBD1 matching 7 bases. The junction had 5 bases not matched to a gene; V was cut back by 4 bases and J by 2 bases. Germline loops: CDR1 SGHKS, CDR2 YYEKEE (reference sequence). The CDR3 spans 14 residues. Here the CDR3 reads CASSPLQGNYGYTF. CDR3 bases: TGTGCCAGCAGCCCACTACAGGGGAACTATGGCTACACCTTC. Combining the CDR3 with reference TRBV5-5 and TRBJ1-2 gives the whole variable domain DAGVTQSPTHLIKTRGQQVTLRCSPISGHKSVSWYQQVLGQGPQFIFQYYEKEERGRGNFPDRFSARQFPNYSSELNVNALLLGDSALYLCASSPLQGNYGYTFGSGTRLTVV.

This clone was seen once. V is TRBV4-3 and J is TRBJ2-1, with 7 bases that match TRBD1. With V trimmed by 1 base and J by 9 bases, 9 bases remained unmatched. This CDR3 is 15 amino acids long. From germline, CDR1 is LGHNA and CDR2 YSLEER. CDR3 coding DNA: TGCGCCAGCAGCCAAGGCGTGGCACCAGGGGGTGAGCAGTTCTTC. This encodes CASSQGVAPGGEQFF.

The rearrangement links TRBV27 to TRBJ1-1, with a possible D match to TRBD1 (5 bases). V lost 3 bases, J lost 1 base, and 6 bases lay in between. Germline assignment: CDR1 MNHEY and CDR2 SMNVEV (reference sequence). There are 13 residues in the CDR3. The DNA of the CDR3 is TGTGCCAGCAGTTTCAGGGCGAACACTGAAGCTTTCTTT. Translating it yields CASSFRANTEAFF.

The rearrangement links TRBV28 to TRBJ1-4, with TRBD1 matching over 7 bases. Trimming took 5 bases from V and 8 from J; bases not matched to a gene: 5. This CDR3 has 13 amino acids. Per the germline V gene, CDR1 is MDHEN and CDR2 is SYDVKM. CDR3 DNA sequence: TGTGCCAGCAGTCCGACAGGGTCCGAAAAACTGTTTTTT. Translation gives CASSPTGSEKLFF.

This clone was seen once. The CDR3 here is CASGGQGLNTEAFF. For the CDR3, the DNA is TGTGCCAGCGGAGGACAGGGACTAAACACTGAAGCTTTCTTT. The chain uses TRBV9 and TRBJ1-1, with TRBD1 matching 8 bases. With V trimmed by 7 bases and J by 2 bases, 7 bases remained unmatched. This CDR3 contains 14 residues. Per the germline V gene, CDR1 is SGDLS and CDR2 is YYNGEE.

V and J are TRBV4-1 and TRBJ2-1; TRBD2 aligns across 9 bases. This CDR3 comprises 16 residues. The junction had 5 bases not matched to a gene; V was cut back by 4 bases and J by 1 base. Germline values: CDR1 MGHRA, CDR2 YSYEKL. The CDR3 spells CASSREAGGSYNEQFF. The CDR3 region has the DNA TGCGCCAGCAGCCGGGAAGCGGGGGGTTCCTACAATGAGCAGTTCTTC.

The chain recombines TRBV9 with TRBJ1-2; 7 bases line up with TRBD1. Germline assignment: CDR1 SGDLS and CDR2 YYNGEE. The trim removed 3 bases at V and 6 bases at J, leaving 5 bases unmatched. The CDR3 is 13 amino acids. CDR3 sequence: CASSGQGSDGYTF. The CDR3 DNA reads TGTGCCAGCAGCGGACAGGGTTCTGATGGCTACACCTTC.

The chain uses TRBV18 and TRBJ2-5; 10 positions match TRBD2. The germline gives CDR1 KGHSH, CDR2 LQKENI. With 1 base clipped from V and 5 bases from J, the junction kept 13 bases outside the gene matches. The CDR3 extends over 18 amino acids. The CDR3 spells CASSPRASGGALVETQYF. CDR3 in DNA: TGTGCCAGCTCACCACGGGCAAGCGGGGGGGCCCTCGTGGAGACCCAGTACTTC.